One and the same sample provided the 24 T cell receptor beta chains below, sequenced in a study of human T cells and chemical hapten exposure. TCRdb re-derived calls from the RACE reads in MiXCR, one entry per CDR3 protein. The sample carries 80,000 to 100,000 distinct CDR3 sequences, 7.5% to 9% recorded once. The time point was: patch test 1, 2 weeks after DPC sensitization. Treatment given: therapeutic diphenylcyclopropenone sensitization with weekly scalp DPC. This material consisted of whole blood, taken in connection with sensitization to the hapten diphenylcyclopropenone (DPC). The source is a woman aged 25 to 39 with alopecia areata. Some clones in this sample may be carry-over from other donors' samples.

This clonotype was recorded at least ten times. The chain carries TRBV20-1 and TRBJ1-6; no definite D call. This CDR3 has 14 residues. Germline CDR1 reads DFQATT; CDR2 reads SNEGSKA (reference sequence). Trimming took off 5 bases at V and 0 bases at J, with 8 bases between the two ends. As DNA, the CDR3 is TGCAGTGCTGGGAAAAGCTCCTATAATTCACCCCTCCACTTT. Translation: CSAGKSSYNSPLHF.

The V call is TRBV19, the J call TRBJ1-5; a weak D match, TRBD1 (5 bases). Between the trimmed V and J ends, which lost 6 bases and 4 bases, there was a span of 16 bases. CDR1 LNHDA and CDR2 SQIVND come from the germline V gene (reference sequence). This CDR3 comprises 15 residues. DNA for the CDR3: TGTGCCAGTAGCGGGGGAGAGGACGGTAATCAGCCCCAGCATTTT. This sequence encodes CASSGGEDGNQPQHF.

The chain carries TRBV10-1 and TRBJ2-3; 8 nucleotides match TRBD1. CDR1 is WNHNN, CDR2 SYGVQD, per germline (reference sequence). The CDR3 extends over 14 amino acids. The junction had 7 bases not matched to a gene; V was cut back by 9 bases and J by 2 bases. CDR3 protein: CASGTGGNTDTQYF. The CDR3, as DNA: TGCGCCAGTGGGACAGGAGGTAACACAGATACGCAGTATTTT.

There are many counts of this clonotype. The rearrangement uses TRBV5-1 and TRBJ1-1; no definite D call. Germline V gene sequence: CDR1 SGHRS, CDR2 YFSETQ. The germline V and J ends were trimmed by 0 bases and 1 base, with 13 bases remaining between them. CDR3 length: 16 amino acids. CDR3 in amino acids: CASSLGVGERNTEAFF. CDR3 DNA sequence: TGCGCCAGCAGCTTGGGAGTTGGGGAGAGGAACACTGAAGCTTTCTTT.

This clonotype was counted at least ten times. This sequence joins TRBV7-9 and TRBJ2-3; tentative D call: TRBD1 (6 bases). The germline V gene encodes CDR1 SEHNR and CDR2 FQNEAQ (reference sequence). With 8 bases removed from V and 5 bases from J, the gap between germline ends came to 20 bases. The CDR3 has 15 residues. The CDR3 loop is CASWGTQQEVDTQYF. DNA for the CDR3: TGTGCCAGCTGGGGGACACAGCAAGAGGTAGATACGCAGTATTTT.

This clonotype showed up just a few times. The genes are TRBV7-2 and TRBJ2-5; D perhaps matches TRBD2 (5 bases). The CDR3 contains 11 residues. The V and J ends lost 5 bases and 9 bases respectively, with 10 bases between them. CDR1 and CDR2 from the germline V gene are SGHTA and FQGNSA. As DNA, the CDR3 is TGTGCCAGCAGCCAGGTCGGGGCCCAGTACTTC. Its translation is CASSQVGAQYF.

This clonotype was counted ten times or more. The J gene is TRBJ1-1, the V gene TRBV14, with no clear D. Germline V gives CDR1 SGHDN, CDR2 FVKESK. Trimming removed 1 base at V and 7 bases at J, with 10 bases between. The CDR3 has 13 amino acids. CDR3 in DNA: TGTGCCAGCAGCCAAGCGGGCGGACTTGAAGCTTTCTTT. It encodes CASSQAGGLEAFF.

This clonotype has just a few counts. The chain is built from TRBV20-1 and TRBJ1-1; perhaps TRBD1 as D (6 bases). There are 12 residues in the CDR3. Trimming removed 6 bases from V and 2 bases from J, with 10 bases in between. The germline CDR1 and CDR2 sequences are DFQATT and SNEGSKA (reference sequence). CDR3 DNA sequence: TGCAGTGCAAACAGGGCAAACACTGAAGCTTTCTTT. Its translation is CSANRANTEAFF.

V usage is TRBV2 and J usage is TRBJ1-2; D gene unclear. Trimming stripped 3 bases from V and 4 bases from J, with 15 bases between. This CDR3 is 15 amino acids long. The germline CDR1 and CDR2 sequences are SNHLY and FYNNEI. The CDR3 DNA follows: TGTGCCAGCAGTGAGGACGGGAAGGTTTTCTATGGCTACACCTTC. This encodes CASSEDGKVFYGYTF.

This clonotype was detected many times. The CDR3 nucleotides read TGCAGTGCTAGAGAGGCAGGGGATACTGAAGCTTTCTTT. It yields the protein CSAREAGDTEAFF. This chain joins TRBV20-1 and TRBJ1-1; TRBD1 might be the D (6 bases). V was cut by 0 bases and J by 5 bases, with 10 bases left in between. The CDR3 contains 13 residues. Germline V gives CDR1 DFQATT, CDR2 SNEGSKA (reference sequence).

There are a few counts of this clonotype. The chain carries TRBV7-9 and TRBJ1-6, with 8 bases aligning to TRBD1. Losses at the gene ends were 3 bases for V and 7 bases for J; bases not matched to a gene: 8. The CDR3 runs to 16 residues. Germline-derived CDR1 and CDR2 are SEHNR and FQNEAQ (reference sequence). The CDR3 sequence: CASSLRGTGGNSPLHF. The CDR3 bases are TGTGCCAGCAGCTTGAGAGGGACAGGCGGCAATTCACCCCTCCACTTT.

V and J are TRBV6-5 and TRBJ1-1, with TRBD1 matching over 10 bases. CDR1 is MNHEY and CDR2 is SVGAGI in the germline V gene. This CDR3 comprises 18 residues. Trimming removed 2 bases from V and 5 bases from J; junction bases left unmatched: 14. CDR3 protein: CASSYTYTTGTGVTEAFF. CDR3 nucleotides: TGTGCCAGCAGTTACACATACACAACCGGGACAGGGGTAACTGAAGCTTTCTTT.

This clonotype was observed many times. The chain uses TRBV29-1 and TRBJ1-5; D is ambiguous. The CDR3 runs 12 residues. The V and J ends lost 4 bases and 5 bases respectively, with 9 bases between them. Germline CDR1 is SQVTM and CDR2 is ANQGSEA. CDR3 in DNA: TGCAGCGTTGGGGCGAGGGATCAGCCCCAGCATTTT. It yields the protein CSVGARDQPQHF.

In its sample, this clonotype was seen many times. The V gene is TRBV27, the J gene TRBJ2-1; TRBD2 might be the D (6 bases). V gave up 5 bases and J gave up 4 bases, with 15 bases separating them. The CDR3 loop spans 15 amino acids. Germline assignment: CDR1 MNHEY and CDR2 SMNVEV (reference sequence). The CDR3 reads CASSPLERAYNEQFF. CDR3 in DNA: TGTGCCAGCAGTCCCCTCGAGCGGGCATACAATGAGCAGTTCTTC.

This clonotype showed up many times. The chain links TRBV7-9 to TRBJ1-1; the match to TRBD1 covers 7 bases. V lost 6 bases, J lost 5 bases, and 9 bases stayed unmatched. Germline V gene data show CDR1 as SEHNR and CDR2 as FQNEAQ (reference sequence). There are 14 residues in the CDR3. The chain's CDR3 is CASSVDRVRTEAFF. CDR3 coding DNA: TGTGCCAGCAGTGTAGACAGGGTACGGACTGAAGCTTTCTTT.

This clonotype was counted a few times. This chain links TRBV4-1 with TRBJ2-5, with D possibly being TRBD1 (5 bases). The germline CDR1 and CDR2 sequences are MGHRA and YSYEKL. This CDR3 has 15 amino acids. V was pared by 0 bases and J by 2 bases, with 10 bases between. The CDR3 region is CASSQDQGRQETQYF. The CDR3 DNA sequence: TGCGCCAGCAGCCAAGATCAGGGCCGGCAAGAGACCCAGTACTTC.

This chain uses TRBV30 with TRBJ1-1, with D hard to call. Germline-derived CDR1 and CDR2 are GTSNPN and SVGIG (reference sequence). CDR3 length: 13 amino acids. V lost 4 bases, J lost 4 bases, and 13 bases lay in between. The CDR3 region is CAWNPPDRTEAFF. The CDR3 DNA follows: TGTGCCTGGAACCCTCCAGATCGCACTGAAGCTTTCTTT.

The chain is built from TRBV20-1 and TRBJ2-3, with 8 bases aligning to TRBD2. CDR1 is DFQATT, CDR2 SNEGSKA, per germline (reference sequence). The CDR3 is 19 residues long. The V gene end was trimmed by 1 base and the J gene end by 0 bases; junction bases not matched to a gene: 15. CDR3 sequence: CSARGLLRGGSASTDTQYF. As DNA, the CDR3 is TGCAGTGCTAGAGGACTCCTACGGGGGGGATCCGCTAGCACAGATACGCAGTATTTT.

Ten or more counts support this clonotype. CDR3 nucleotide sequence: TGTGCCAGCAGGGGGGGCAGTAACTATGGCTACACCTTC. Amino acid sequence: CASRGGSNYGYTF. This chain uses TRBV2 with TRBJ1-2; a possible D gene is TRBD1 (6 bases). CDR1 is SNHLY, CDR2 FYNNEI, per germline. Trimming removed 6 bases at V and 1 base at J, with 9 bases between. The CDR3 has 13 amino acids. The full variable domain, completed using reference TRBV2 and TRBJ1-2, is EPEVTQTPSHQVTQMGQEVILRCVPISNHLYFYWYRQILGQKVEFLVSFYNNEISEKSEIFDDQFSVERPDGSNFTLKIRSTKLEDSAMYFCASRGGSNYGYTFGSGTRLTVV.

This clonotype was observed a handful of times. This chain connects TRBV19 to TRBJ2-3; D could derive from TRBD1 or TRBD2 (5 bases each). V lost 6 bases, J lost 5 bases, and 12 bases lay in between. Germline loops: CDR1 LNHDA, CDR2 SQIVND (reference sequence). This CDR3 has 13 residues. The CDR3 is CASSQGTRDTQYF. In DNA, the CDR3 is TGTGCCAGTAGCCAAGGGACGAGAGATACGCAGTATTTT. Looking up the rest from reference TRBV19 and TRBJ2-3 gives the full variable domain: DGGITQSPKYLFRKEGQNVTLSCEQNLNHDAMYWYRQDPGQGLRLIYYSQIVNDFQKGDIAEGYSVSREKKESFPLTVTSAQKNPTAFYLCASSQGTRDTQYFGPGTRLTVL.

This clonotype occurred a few times. This chain connects TRBV10-3 to TRBJ2-7, with 7 bases aligning to TRBD2. The germline gives CDR1 ENHRY, CDR2 SYGVKD. The CDR3 sequence is 12 residues long. V dropped 5 bases and J dropped 6; count of bases not matched to a gene: 4. The CDR3 bases are TGTGCCATCAGTTGGACTAGTACCGAGCAGTACTTC. Its protein product is CAISWTSTEQYF.

This clonotype turned up a few times. The chain uses TRBV11-2 and TRBJ2-1; D ambiguous. The CDR3 loop spans 13 amino acids. Germline CDR1 reads SGHAT; CDR2 reads FQNNGV. V lost 0 bases and J 5 bases, leaving 5 bases between the germline ends. CDR3 protein: CASSLDRDNEQFF. The DNA of the CDR3 is TGTGCCAGCAGCTTAGATCGGGACAATGAGCAGTTCTTC.

This clonotype has ten or more counts. CDR3 coding DNA: TGTGCCAGCAGCGCTTCGGGGAACAATGAGCAGTTCTTC. Its translation is CASSASGNNEQFF. V and J are TRBV9 and TRBJ2-1; D perhaps matches TRBD2 (5 bases). CDR1 is SGDLS, CDR2 YYNGEE, per germline. The CDR3 has 13 residues. V gave up 3 bases and J gave up 5 bases, with 9 bases separating them.

The sample holds many counts of this clonotype. The chain is built from TRBV29-1 and TRBJ1-2, with 8 bases that match TRBD1. The length of the CDR3 is 14 residues. The V and J ends lost 4 bases and 4 bases, in that order; junction bases with no gene match: 8. Germline assignment: CDR1 SQVTM and CDR2 ANQGSEA. CDR3 sequence (DNA): TGCAGCGTTGCTACCTGGACAGGGTCCTATGGCTACACCTTC. Translation gives CSVATWTGSYGYTF.